This entry concerns a single T cell receptor beta chain. This entry belongs to a study of memory CD4+ T cells and cytomegalovirus serostatus. In the study overall: Donors were healthy Belgian adults, fewer than ten CMV seropositive and 20 to 25 seronegative.

The sort gate was single viable CD3+CD4+CD8-CD45RO+ cells for memory CD4+ T cells. Clones were sequenced by immunoSEQ multiplex PCR, and TCRdb holds only the in-frame ones, with some missing. The sample carries about 60,000 clones, roughly three quarters recorded once. The CDR3 has 14 residues. The germline V and J ends were trimmed by 1 base and 3 bases, with 7 bases remaining between them. The germline V gene encodes CDR1 MGHRA and CDR2 YSYEKL. This TCR derives from an adult in good health and CMV-seronegative. The sample was memory CD4+ T cells from blood. The genes are TRBV4-1 and TRBJ2-1; tentative D call: TRBD1 (5 bases). As DNA, the CDR3 is TGCGCCAGCAGCCAAGGCAGGGTCTACAATGAGCAGTTCTTC. This encodes CASSQGRVYNEQFF.